Listed below are T cell receptor beta chains from one sample, sequenced in a study of regulatory T cells in long-lasting Graves disease. TCRdb called the multiplex PCR reads again in MiXCR, with one record for every CDR3 protein. The profile shows 350,000 to 500,000 distinct CDR3 sequences, 14% of them singletons. Separately, the same data were catalogued under a study of T cells in Graves' hyperthyroidism and ophthalmopathy.

The sample in question was peripheral blood mononuclear cells (PBMCs), obtained at new diagnosis, from a patient treated with antithyroid drugs. Receptor source: a woman in her forties or fifties with Graves disease. Each CDR3 is given with its conserved first and last residue.

>TRBV28|TRBJ2-3
CASSLGDTADTQYF
>TRBV11-2|TRBJ2-7
CASSLVLEVGLDEQYF
>TRBV19|TRBJ2-3
CASSIGRDHTDTQYF
>TRBV6-2/TRBV6-3|TRBJ2-5
CASSYIRGRTQETQYF
>TRBV28|TRBJ1-4
CASRTQGVSEKLFF
>TRBV6-5|TRBJ2-1
CASSYRGLAESSYNEQFF
>TRBV29-1|TRBJ1-1
CSVERRSEAFF
>TRBV5-6|TRBJ2-5
CASSLGQGSLGLETQYF
>TRBV3-1|TRBJ2-3
CASSQEPAGGGSADTQYF
>TRBV2|TRBJ2-5
CASSDNLHRDSQEAQYF
>TRBV2|TRBJ2-5
CASSEGQYQETQYF
>TRBV15|TRBJ1-2
CATSRDGQDYGYTF
>TRBV18|TRBJ2-1
CASSPWRDNEQFF
>TRBV18|TRBJ1-5
CASSGQDFGQPQHF
>TRBV2|TRBJ1-4
CASSLQGGYEKLFF
>TRBV2|TRBJ2-5
CASRLGETQYF
>TRBV28|TRBJ2-6
CASSQVTTGANVLTF
>TRBV3-1|TRBJ2-7
CASSHRGGGTGDEQYF
>TRBV28|TRBJ1-2
CASHPTGTSNYGYTF
>TRBV12-3/TRBV12-4|TRBJ1-5
CASSLGGIQPQHF
>TRBV18|TRBJ1-6
CASSPPGLTSPLHF
>TRBV10-3|TRBJ1-3
CAIKGGPGNTIYF
>TRBV28|TRBJ2-1
CASGPTGLADNNEQFF
>TRBV3-1|TRBJ1-2
CASSQAGLYGYTF
>TRBV7-9|TRBJ1-2
CASSYPGQLNYGYTF
>TRBV7-2|TRBJ1-2
CASTYRWDGYTF
>TRBV5-4|TRBJ1-3
CASSFWGTGNTIYF
>TRBV4-1|TRBJ2-2
CASRQREGQTGELFF
>TRBV3-1|TRBJ2-7
CASSQEGVAEFSGGDGSFYAQYF
>TRBV5-1|TRBJ1-6
CASSSKAENSPLHF
>TRBV11-2|TRBJ2-7
CASSSNIDLTEQYF
>TRBV19|TRBJ1-1
CASSPDRGTRTEAFF
>TRBV9|TRBJ1-4
CASSVETGLGEKLFF
>TRBV24-1|TRBJ2-1
CATSDRLAGGPYEQFF
>TRBV11-1|TRBJ2-5
CASSLNSWFEETQYF
>TRBV12-3/TRBV12-4|TRBJ2-7
CASRETADKQYF
>TRBV6-5|TRBJ2-1
CASSYTEQGNEQFF
>TRBV27|TRBJ2-2
CASSSGANTGELFF
>TRBV11-2|NA
CASSLSTGLITYEQYF
>TRBV11-2|TRBJ2-7
CASSLGASGRVYEQYF
>TRBV19|TRBJ2-7
CASSTDRAGGSYVEQYF
>TRBV28|TRBJ2-5
CASSLPTDSLGDRETQYF
>TRBV30|TRBJ2-3
CAWSVGSADTQYF
>TRBV4-1|TRBJ1-5
CASSKSTVPEGNQPQHF
>TRBV2|TRBJ2-7
CASRDRTTYEQYF